These 13 T cell receptor beta chains were all obtained from the same sample, sequenced in a study of blood T cell repertoires in COVID-19. Sequenced by immunoSEQ multiplex PCR; TCRdb stores in-frame clones only, minus some. The sample contains tens of thousands of clones, 88% of which appear only once. Material: peripheral blood. These receptor sequences come from a woman aged 60-70 years with acute or convalescent COVID-19.

This clone was picked up one time. The rearrangement uses TRBV10-3 and TRBJ1-2, with D uncertain. This CDR3 is built from 12 residues. The germline V and J ends were trimmed by 4 bases and 5 bases, with 8 bases remaining between them. Germline V CDR1 and CDR2: ENHRY, SYGVKD. The CDR3 nucleotides are TGTGCCATCAGTGTGGAGAGGTATGGCTACACCTTC. This gives the protein CAISVERYGYTF.

The chain recombines TRBV7-9 with TRBJ1-4; 7 bases map to TRBD1. Germline assignment: CDR1 SEHNR and CDR2 FQNEAQ (reference sequence). CDR3 length: 15 residues. V shed 5 bases, J shed 6 bases, and the junction held 9 bases outside the gene matches. The CDR3 sequence is CASSGSTGLDEKLFF. As DNA, the CDR3 is TGTGCCAGCAGCGGATCGACAGGGTTAGATGAAAAACTGTTTTTT.

The rearrangement links TRBV15 to TRBJ2-1, with a tentative D call TRBD2 (7 bases). Trimming left V 0 bases short and J 8 bases short, with 17 bases between. Germline V gene sequence: CDR1 LNHNV, CDR2 YYDKDF (reference sequence). The CDR3 length is 16 residues. Here the CDR3 DNA reads TGTGCCACCAGCAGAGATTTAAGGAGGGGGGGCCATGAGCAGTTCTTC. Protein: CATSRDLRRGGHEQFF.

The chain couples TRBV12-5 to TRBJ1-2; no clear D. Germline CDR1 LGHNT, CDR2 FRNRAP. The CDR3 contains 15 residues. V was clipped by 6 bases and J by 6 bases, with 20 bases between them. The CDR3 sequence: CASGGENGEADGYTF. The CDR3 coding sequence is TGTGCTAGTGGGGGCGAAAACGGGGAGGCGGATGGCTACACCTTC.

This sequence joins TRBV14 and TRBJ2-3; the D gene is possibly TRBD1 (8 bases). This CDR3 contains 15 residues. V lost 4 bases and J 4 bases, leaving 15 bases between the germline ends. Germline V gene sequence: CDR1 SGHDN, CDR2 FVKESK. CDR3 protein: CASSRTGRGADTQYF. In DNA, the CDR3 is TGTGCCAGCAGCCGGACAGGGAGGGGCGCAGATACGCAGTATTTT.

The genes are TRBV7-8 and TRBJ1-5; tentative D call: TRBD1 (6 bases). The CDR3 is 15 residues long. Deletions cut 2 bases from V and 4 bases from J, with 12 bases between. Germline V lookup: CDR1 SGHVS, CDR2 FQNEAQ. The CDR3 here is CASSLLQGSNQPQHF. The CDR3 nucleotides are TGTGCCAGCAGCTTATTACAGGGCTCGAATCAGCCCCAGCATTTT.

The V and J genes are TRBV4-1 and TRBJ1-2; D is perhaps TRBD1 (6 bases). The length of the CDR3 is 14 residues. V was pared by 1 base and J by 6 bases, with 12 bases between. Germline values: CDR1 MGHRA, CDR2 YSYEKL. As DNA, the CDR3 is TGCGCCAGCAGCCAAGTAGTCACAGGGAATGGCTACACCTTC. Its protein is CASSQVVTGNGYTF.

The V call is TRBV27, the J call TRBJ2-6, with a possible D match to TRBD2 (7 bases). Germline CDR1 is MNHEY and CDR2 is SMNVEV (reference sequence). The CDR3 spans 17 residues. V was clipped by 2 bases and J by 0 bases, with 11 bases between them. The CDR3: CASSLLAGASGANVLTF. CDR3 in DNA: TGTGCCAGCAGTTTACTTGCGGGGGCCTCTGGGGCCAACGTCCTGACTTTC.

CDR3 DNA sequence: TGTGCCAGCAGTCAATCCAGCGCGTACAATGAGCAGTTCTTC. Translation: CASSQSSAYNEQFF. The chain uses TRBV2 and TRBJ2-1, with unresolved D. CDR1 and CDR2 (germline): SNHLY, FYNNEI. The CDR3 has 14 residues. Trimming left V 5 bases short and J 4 bases short, with 12 bases between.

The V gene is TRBV19, the J gene TRBJ2-3, with 10 nucleotides matching TRBD1. After removal of 4 bases from V and 4 bases from J, the junction contained 5 bases not matched to a gene. The CDR3 consists of 15 residues. CDR1 and CDR2 (germline): LNHDA, SQIVND (reference sequence). The CDR3 reads CASSTRDRGSDTQYF. CDR3 nucleotide sequence: TGTGCCAGTAGTACGCGGGACAGGGGATCAGATACGCAGTATTTT.

The rearrangement joins TRBV19 to TRBJ2-1, with 15 bases that match TRBD2. Germline V CDR1 and CDR2: LNHDA, SQIVND (reference sequence). The length of the CDR3 is 19 residues. J was trimmed by 0 bases and V by 5 bases; bases with no gene match: 8. The CDR3 coding sequence is TGTGCCAGTAGTCTAAGGGGACTAGCGGGGGGAAGCTCCTACAATGAGCAGTTCTTC. It yields the protein CASSLRGLAGGSSYNEQFF.

The rearrangement links TRBV18 to TRBJ2-5; D gene ambiguous. The CDR3 loop spans 12 amino acids. Germline V gene lookup returns CDR1 KGHSH and CDR2 LQKENI. Trimming stripped 2 bases from V and 5 bases from J, with 6 bases between. Written as DNA, the CDR3 is TGTGCCAGCTCACCATTGGGCGAGACCCAGTACTTC. Translation: CASSPLGETQYF.

The chain couples TRBV7-8 to TRBJ2-1; D might be TRBD2 (5 bases). Trimming stripped 1 base from V and 4 bases from J, with 8 bases between. The length of the CDR3 is 14 residues. Germline CDR1 and CDR2: SGHVS and FQNEAQ. The CDR3 spells CASSLVTGYNEQFF. In nucleotides, the CDR3 is TGTGCCAGCAGCTTAGTTACGGGGTACAATGAGCAGTTCTTC.